This T cell receptor beta chain was sequenced for a study of T cell responses to AZD1222 COVID-19 vaccine. Study-level findings and limits: No day 14 peak samples; only post-peak repertoires were characterized. Reports indicate that nearly half of spike-specific TCRs are directed at unmutated variant regions. Females made up more of the donors, who were largely white British, and clonal diversity may have come out too low.

Trimming cost V 1 base and J 5 bases, with 14 bases left between them. Germline-derived CDR1 and CDR2 are MGHRA and YSYEKL. The CDR3 consists of 16 residues. Worth noting for this clone: Its matching antigen is unknown.

Here immunoSEQ multiplex PCR was the method, and the copy in TCRdb shows in-frame clones only, minus some. This repertoire shows about 130,000 clones, just over 85% found once; its top ten account for approximately 18%. The source is an adult in good health. The gene calls are TRBV4-1 and TRBJ1-4; TRBD1 is a possible D gene (6 bases). The sequencing used peripheral blood, collected on day 0 of MenACWY control vaccination. The CDR3 region has the DNA TGCGCCAGCAGCCAAGGGAAGGGGGGGGGCAATGAAAAACTGTTTTTT. Residues: CASSQGKGGGNEKLFF.